This record covers a single T cell receptor beta chain. This sample is part of a study of blood T cell repertoires in COVID-19. Turning to the study itself: In each case, the material was cDNA or gDNA derived from T cells, B-cell-depleted T cells, or PBMCs.

Clones were sequenced by immunoSEQ multiplex PCR, and TCRdb holds only the in-frame ones, with some missing. Here the sample spans some 80,000 clones, over 70% being singletons. There are 14 residues in the CDR3. Germline CDR1 MDHEN, CDR2 SYDVKM. Germline trimming cut 6 bases from V and 5 bases from J; bases unmatched to any gene: 8. V usage is TRBV28 and J usage is TRBJ1-1; 8 bases line up with TRBD1. Material: peripheral blood. The receptor's source is a human donor in a cohort sampled during active COVID-19. Here the CDR3 reads CASRKQQGGTEAFF. DNA of the CDR3: TGTGCCAGCAGGAAACAACAGGGGGGTACTGAAGCTTTCTTT.